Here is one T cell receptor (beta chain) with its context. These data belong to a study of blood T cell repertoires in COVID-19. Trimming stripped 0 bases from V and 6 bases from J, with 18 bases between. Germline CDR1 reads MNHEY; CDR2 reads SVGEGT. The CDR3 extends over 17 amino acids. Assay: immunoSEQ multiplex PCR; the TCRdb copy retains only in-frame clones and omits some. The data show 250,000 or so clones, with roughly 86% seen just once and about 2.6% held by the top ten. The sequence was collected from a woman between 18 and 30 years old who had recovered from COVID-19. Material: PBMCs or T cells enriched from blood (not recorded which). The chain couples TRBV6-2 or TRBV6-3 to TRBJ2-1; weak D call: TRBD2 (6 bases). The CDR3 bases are TGTGCCAGCAGTTACTCGAGAAGCCAGAGGAGGGGCAATGAGCAGTTCTTC. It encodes CASSYSRSQRRGNEQFF.